The clone carrying this T cell receptor (beta chain) was observed a handful of times. Its antigen is not identified. The data originate from a study of T cell repertoires in cytomegalovirus infection. Germline CDR1 SGHDT, CDR2 YYEEEE. The CDR3 length is 15 residues. Trimming took 2 bases from V and 6 from J; bases not matched to a gene: 7. One entry per CDR3 protein results from TCRdb running MiXCR on the reads. The sample lists some 110,000 distinct CDR3 sequences; about 31% were seen once. Sequencing used CD8+ T cells from cultured PBMCs, obtained from culture after CMV antigen stimulation. The V call is TRBV5-6, the J call TRBJ2-3; 9 bases line up with TRBD2. The origin of this receptor is a human donor in good health (CMV status not recorded). Some clones in this sample may be carry-over from other donors' samples. The CDR3 loop is CASSFLAGNVDTQYF. CDR3 bases: TGTGCCAGCAGCTTTCTAGCGGGGAACGTCGATACGCAGTATTTT.